This TCR beta chain was obtained from a study of blood T cell repertoires in COVID-19. Turning to the study itself: Samples of COVID-19 (acute and convalescent) were obtained from the United States, Italy and Spain. T cells, B-cell-depleted T cells, or PBMCs provided the cDNA or gDNA that served as material.

Only in-frame clones appear in the TCRdb table, and some are missing; sequencing was by immunoSEQ multiplex PCR. The data contain roughly 140,000 clones, 84% of them seen just once; the ten biggest clones take up approximately 7.1%. CDR3 size: 14 residues. Germline lookup yields CDR1 SGHAT and CDR2 FQNNGV. V shed 6 bases, J shed 3 bases, and the junction held 7 bases outside the gene matches. This receptor was taken from a woman in her forties or fifties in a cohort sampled during active or convalescent COVID-19. The sequenced sample consisted of peripheral blood. The chain recombines TRBV11-2 with TRBJ1-1; 7 positions agree with TRBD1. This chain's CDR3 is CASRTGTVHTEAFF. The CDR3 region has the DNA TGTGCCAGCAGGACCGGGACAGTCCACACTGAAGCTTTCTTT.